This entry is about one T cell receptor beta chain. The sample is drawn from a study of blood T cell repertoires in COVID-19. Looking at the study overall: The samples span acute and convalescent COVID-19 from the United States, Italy and Spain. From T cells, B-cell-depleted T cells, or PBMCs came the material, which was cDNA or gDNA.

There are 13 residues in the CDR3. Trimming pared 3 bases from V and 2 bases from J, leaving 7 bases between. Germline CDR1 and CDR2: MNHEY and SVGEGT. As handled by the study authors: Amplification of reference gene primers was used by the study to estimate nucleated cell counts. This table comes from immunoSEQ multiplex PCR, and its TCRdb copy is limited to in-frame clones, with some not included. V, J and clone size were drawn from that table, and D and trimming were deduced from the DNA. The profile covers about 150,000 clones, with roughly nine tenths appearing a single time and roughly 4% taken by the ten largest.

Sample: peripheral blood. The receptor was derived from an older woman with active or convalescent COVID-19. The V gene is TRBV6-2 or TRBV6-3, the J gene TRBJ2-5; no clear D. The CDR3 bases are TGTGCCAGCAGTTATGGCCAGCAAGAGACCCAGTACTTC. Translating gives CASSYGQQETQYF.